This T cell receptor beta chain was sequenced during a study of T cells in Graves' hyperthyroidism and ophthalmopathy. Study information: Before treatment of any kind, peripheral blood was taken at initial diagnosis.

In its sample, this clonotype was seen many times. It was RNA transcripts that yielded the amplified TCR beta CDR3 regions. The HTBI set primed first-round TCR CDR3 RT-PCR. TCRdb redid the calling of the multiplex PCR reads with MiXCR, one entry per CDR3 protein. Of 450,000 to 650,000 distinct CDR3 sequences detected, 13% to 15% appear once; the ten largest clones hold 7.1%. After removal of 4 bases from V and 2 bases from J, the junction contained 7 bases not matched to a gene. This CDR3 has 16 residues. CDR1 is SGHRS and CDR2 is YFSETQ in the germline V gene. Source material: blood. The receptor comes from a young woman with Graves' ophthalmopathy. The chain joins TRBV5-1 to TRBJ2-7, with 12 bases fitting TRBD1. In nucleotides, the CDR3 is TGCGCCAGCAGCGGGCCAGGGACAGGGGGCGCCTACGAGCAGTACTTC. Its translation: CASSGPGTGGAYEQYF.